A selection of T cell receptor beta chains follows, all from one sample in a study of T cells in severe cutaneous drug reactions. TCRdb reanalyzed the multiplex PCR reads, giving one entry per CDR3 protein sequence and no DNA. The sample table includes approximately 1,200 distinct CDR3 sequences. Sequenced material: cells from a skin blister. These receptors were collected from a human donor with Stevens-Johnson syndrome, a severe cutaneous drug reaction. CDR3s include the opening cysteine and the closing phenylalanine or tryptophan. Expanded clones are given a class, and other clones once, few, many or no size at all.

-,TRBJ2-3,TRBV11-2,CASSFGIAGEIDTQYF
medium-sized,TRBJ2-1,TRBV20-1,CSALIAGGPTETQFF
large,TRBJ2-1,TRBV12-3/TRBV12-4,CASSFNGGGNVEQFF
-,TRBJ2-7,TRBV6-1,CASNRDRIYEQYF
medium-sized,TRBJ2-2,TRBV18,CASSYDRGQNTGELFF
-,TRBJ1-5,TRBV30,CAWTSGVDQPQHF
large,TRBJ1-2,TRBV7-9,CASSLTAGQGDGYTF
large,TRBJ2-1,TRBV2,CAADTRGATSYNEQFF
large,TRBJ2-7,TRBV30,CACAVGAGYEQYF
medium-sized,TRBJ2-1,TRBV5-6,CASSLGDRAYNEQFF
-,TRBJ2-7,TRBV5-1,CASSLNQISYEQYF
medium-sized,TRBJ2-1,TRBV7-9,CASTLTGLAETQFF
medium-sized,TRBJ2-7,TRBV6-1,CASSPQDYEQYF
medium-sized,TRBJ2-3,TRBV12-3/TRBV12-4,CASSLTFSGRADTQYF
medium-sized,TRBJ2-2,TRBV29-1,CSVHSGANTGELFF
large,TRBJ2-4,TRBV11-2,CASSQNQGYKNIQYF
-,TRBJ2-3,TRBV7-2,CASRTTSGRPTSTDTQYF
-,TRBJ2-1,TRBV2,CASRSLAGVMNEQFF
-,TRBJ1-2,TRBV29-1,CSVEPVYGYTF
-,TRBJ2-7,TRBV6-1,CASSETGYRPYEQYF
large,TRBJ2-7,TRBV25-1,CASRPWGTYEQYF
-,TRBJ1-2,TRBV5-1,CASSPGQGVYGYTF
medium-sized,TRBJ2-3,TRBV30,CAWRIGWGQVTDTQYF
large,TRBJ1-1,TRBV29-1,CSVSGTANTEAFF
medium-sized,TRBJ1-5,TRBV20-1,CSARYAETWQPQHF
medium-sized,TRBJ1-5,TRBV6-2/TRBV6-3,CASSRGKGRPGWMFSNQPQHF
-,TRBJ1-4,TRBV2,CASSGAAISNEKLFF
medium-sized,TRBJ2-7,TRBV29-1,CSVETGRVYEQYF
-,TRBJ2-4,TRBV11-2,CASSDGINIQYF
medium-sized,TRBJ2-1,TRBV29-1,CSVYRLGLQETQFF
medium-sized,TRBJ2-1,TRBV2,CASSEEGETQFF
-,TRBJ2-7,TRBV20-1,CSASSSGMVNEQYF
-,TRBJ2-7,TRBV11-1,CASSLLAGPYEQYF
medium-sized,TRBJ2-3,TRBV15,CATSRDPSGTDTQYF
medium-sized,TRBJ2-6,TRBV9,CASDTGGGANVLTF
medium-sized,TRBJ2-1,TRBV6-6,CASIAGVGGQETQFF
-,TRBJ2-5,TRBV11-3,CASSLAPGETQYF
large,TRBJ2-1,TRBV5-6,CASNQRGTYNEQFF
medium-sized,TRBJ2-2,TRBV20-1,CSARSPTTGELFF
medium-sized,TRBJ2-7,TRBV27,CASSLSSGTAYEQYF
large,TRBJ1-6,TRBV27,CASSIGDTPTSSYNSPLHF
medium-sized,TRBJ2-5,TRBV2,CASSEEGETQYF
medium-sized,TRBJ2-1,TRBV7-2,CASSSPSRTSGSGSSYNEQFF
-,TRBJ2-1,TRBV19,CASSMVSGGRDEQFF
-,TRBJ1-6,TRBV20-1,CSARDQTVRSPLHLHF
large,TRBJ2-5,TRBV10-3,CATSESREETQYF
large,TRBJ2-7,TRBV7-9,CASSSGHTISYEQYF
large,TRBJ2-1,TRBV6-5,CASSLSAGGNEQFF